The rows below give T cell receptor beta chains drawn from one sample of a study of cytomegalovirus exposure and HLA in healthy donors. The data were produced by immunoSEQ multiplex PCR, yet TCRdb's version contains in-frame clones alone and is incomplete. The data show roughly 120,000 clones, with 15% to 17% seen just once and 1.9% held by the top ten. The sequenced sample consisted of PBMCs. The receptors originated from a woman aged 18 to 35 in good health and CMV-seronegative. Both conserved end residues are part of each CDR3. Each record gives: J gene, clone size, D gene, V gene, CDR3 DNA, CDR3 protein. D genes are given only for firm matches. Clone size appears in some rows only: once, few, many, or a class for an expanded clone.

J gene: TRBJ2-1; clone size: few; D gene: .; V gene: TRBV30; CDR3 DNA: TGTGCCTGGAGCGGTCCCTCGGCGGGGAGCTCCTACAATGAGCAGTTCTTC; CDR3 protein: CAWSGPSAGSSYNEQFF
J gene: TRBJ1-1; clone size: .; D gene: .; V gene: TRBV6-5; CDR3 DNA: TGTGCCAGCAAATTGTCCGCGGTTTCGAACACTGAAGCTTTCTTT; CDR3 protein: CASKLSAVSNTEAFF
J gene: TRBJ1-1; clone size: .; D gene: .; V gene: TRBV11-2; CDR3 DNA: TGTGCCAGCAGTTTGGGGCGCGTGGCTGAAGCTTTCTTT; CDR3 protein: CASSLGRVAEAFF
J gene: TRBJ2-5; clone size: few; D gene: TRBD2; V gene: TRBV2; CDR3 DNA: TGTGCCAGCAGTGGACTAGCGGGCCCTAAAGAGACCCAGTACTTC; CDR3 protein: CASSGLAGPKETQYF
J gene: TRBJ2-5; clone size: .; D gene: TRBD2; V gene: TRBV5-1; CDR3 DNA: TGCGCCAGCAGTTTGCGACCGGGACTAGCGGACTTGTACCAAGAGACCCAGTACTTC; CDR3 protein: CASSLRPGLADLYQETQYF
J gene: TRBJ1-4; clone size: few; D gene: .; V gene: TRBV30; CDR3 DNA: TGTGCCTGGACCGGGACTCCAATTGAAAAACTGTTTTTT; CDR3 protein: CAWTGTPIEKLFF
J gene: TRBJ2-3; clone size: few; D gene: TRBD2; V gene: TRBV30; CDR3 DNA: TGTGCCTGGATAGCGGGTTACACAGATACGCAGTATTTT; CDR3 protein: CAWIAGYTDTQYF
J gene: TRBJ1-1; clone size: few; D gene: .; V gene: TRBV9; CDR3 DNA: TGTGCCAGCAGCGTGGGGGGGACTGAAGCTTTCTTT; CDR3 protein: CASSVGGTEAFF
J gene: TRBJ1-5; clone size: few; D gene: .; V gene: TRBV7-9; CDR3 DNA: TGTGCCAGCAGCTCCGGCGGGCGGGATCAGCCCCAGCATTTT; CDR3 protein: CASSSGGRDQPQHF
J gene: TRBJ1-5; clone size: few; D gene: TRBD1; V gene: TRBV6-1; CDR3 DNA: TGTGCCAGCAGTGAAGCTGTGACAGGGATCAATCAGCCCCAGCATTTT; CDR3 protein: CASSEAVTGINQPQHF
J gene: TRBJ2-1; clone size: few; D gene: TRBD2; V gene: TRBV7-8; CDR3 DNA: TGTGCCAGCAGCGGCCGAGCGGGGAACTCCTACAATGAGCAGTTCTTC; CDR3 protein: CASSGRAGNSYNEQFF
J gene: TRBJ1-5; clone size: .; D gene: TRBD1; V gene: TRBV27; CDR3 DNA: TGTGCCAGCGGCCTAGGACAGGGGAGCCAGCCCCAGCATTTT; CDR3 protein: CASGLGQGSQPQHF
J gene: TRBJ2-3; clone size: few; D gene: .; V gene: TRBV28; CDR3 DNA: TGTGCCAGCAGTCCCAACAGGGCCCAACTCGCAGATACGCAGTATTTT; CDR3 protein: CASSPNRAQLADTQYF
J gene: TRBJ2-3; clone size: .; D gene: TRBD1; V gene: TRBV6-4; CDR3 DNA: TGTGCCAGCAGTGACGACAGGGGGCCAGATACGCAGTATTTT; CDR3 protein: CASSDDRGPDTQYF
J gene: TRBJ2-5; clone size: .; D gene: .; V gene: TRBV28; CDR3 DNA: TGTGCCAGCAGTACCACAGTCGTTGGGTATGAGACCCAGTACTTC; CDR3 protein: CASSTTVVGYETQYF
J gene: TRBJ2-1; clone size: .; D gene: .; V gene: TRBV6-4; CDR3 DNA: TGTGCCAGCAGTGACGGGGCCTCCACTTACAATGAGCAGTTCTTC; CDR3 protein: CASSDGASTYNEQFF
J gene: TRBJ2-2; clone size: .; D gene: .; V gene: TRBV5-1; CDR3 DNA: TGCGCCAGCAGCCCCCGGGACTCCCACATGGCCGGGGAGCTGTTTTTT; CDR3 protein: CASSPRDSHMAGELFF
J gene: TRBJ2-1; clone size: many; D gene: .; V gene: TRBV7-2; CDR3 DNA: TGTGCCAGCAGCTTGAGGGGGGACTATAACCCCCCCAGTGAGCAGTTCTTC; CDR3 protein: CASSLRGDYNPPSEQFF
J gene: TRBJ1-4; clone size: .; D gene: TRBD1; V gene: TRBV9; CDR3 DNA: TGTGCCAGCAGCGGATGGACAGGAACTAATGAAAAACTGTTTTTT; CDR3 protein: CASSGWTGTNEKLFF
J gene: TRBJ1-2; clone size: few; D gene: .; V gene: TRBV2; CDR3 DNA: TGTGCCAGCAGTGAAACGGTTTTCTATGGCTACACCTTC; CDR3 protein: CASSETVFYGYTF
J gene: TRBJ1-1; clone size: .; D gene: TRBD1; V gene: TRBV6-1; CDR3 DNA: TGTGCCAGCAGTGGGGACAGGGAACTGAACACTGAAGCTTTCTTT; CDR3 protein: CASSGDRELNTEAFF
J gene: TRBJ2-1; clone size: .; D gene: TRBD2; V gene: TRBV19; CDR3 DNA: TGTGCCAGTAGTATTTTTGTGACTAGCGGGGGGACCCCGGTGGAGCAGTTCTTC; CDR3 protein: CASSIFVTSGGTPVEQFF
J gene: TRBJ2-2; clone size: few; D gene: .; V gene: TRBV5-8; CDR3 DNA: TGTGCCAGCATTGGGCCCCCATGGACCGGGGAGCTGTTTTTT; CDR3 protein: CASIGPPWTGELFF
J gene: TRBJ2-1; clone size: .; D gene: TRBD2; V gene: TRBV11-2; CDR3 DNA: TGTGCCAGCAGCCCTTCTAGCGGGGGGGCGGGCAATGAGCAGTTCTTC; CDR3 protein: CASSPSSGGAGNEQFF
J gene: TRBJ2-1; clone size: .; D gene: TRBD2; V gene: TRBV5-4; CDR3 DNA: TGTGCCAGCAGCGAAACTAGCGGGAGTAGCAATGAGCAGTTCTTC; CDR3 protein: CASSETSGSSNEQFF
J gene: TRBJ2-7; clone size: few; D gene: TRBD1; V gene: TRBV29-1; CDR3 DNA: TGCAGCGTTATGACCGGACAGGGGGCGATCAACGAGCAGTACTTC; CDR3 protein: CSVMTGQGAINEQYF
J gene: TRBJ2-5; clone size: few; D gene: .; V gene: TRBV10-3; CDR3 DNA: TGTGCCATCAGTGGAGCGAGTAATCAAGAGACCCAGTACTTC; CDR3 protein: CAISGASNQETQYF
J gene: TRBJ2-3; clone size: .; D gene: TRBD2; V gene: TRBV5-1; CDR3 DNA: TGCGCCAGCAGCTTGGCGCTAGCGGGAGATACGCAGTATTTT; CDR3 protein: CASSLALAGDTQYF
J gene: TRBJ1-4; clone size: few; D gene: .; V gene: TRBV5-8; CDR3 DNA: TGTGCCAGCAGCCCACAGGTCTCTCTGGTAGGGAATGAAAAACTGTTTTTT; CDR3 protein: CASSPQVSLVGNEKLFF
J gene: TRBJ2-5; clone size: .; D gene: TRBD2; V gene: TRBV4-1; CDR3 DNA: TGCGCCAGCAGCCGGGAGGGGTCCGAAGAGACCCAGTACTTC; CDR3 protein: CASSREGSEETQYF
J gene: TRBJ2-1; clone size: .; D gene: TRBD2; V gene: TRBV6-7; CDR3 DNA: TGTGCCAGAACAGGGACTAGCGGGAGGCGATCGGATACCAATGAGCAGTTCTTC; CDR3 protein: CARTGTSGRRSDTNEQFF
J gene: TRBJ2-5; clone size: .; D gene: TRBD1; V gene: TRBV4-1; CDR3 DNA: TGCGCCAGCAGCCGAGACAGGGATCGATCAGAGACCCAGTACTTC; CDR3 protein: CASSRDRDRSETQYF
J gene: TRBJ1-2; clone size: few; D gene: .; V gene: TRBV10-3; CDR3 DNA: TGTGCCATCAGTGAGTCAGGTCAGGCGGGGCGCTATGGCTACACCTTC; CDR3 protein: CAISESGQAGRYGYTF
J gene: TRBJ1-6; clone size: .; D gene: .; V gene: TRBV5-4; CDR3 DNA: TGTGCCAGCAGCTTAAGCGGGAAAGCCAATTCACCCCTCCACTTT; CDR3 protein: CASSLSGKANSPLHF
J gene: TRBJ1-5; clone size: few; D gene: .; V gene: TRBV9; CDR3 DNA: TGTGCCAGCAGCGTAGGGACAGGCAATCAGCCCCAGCATTTT; CDR3 protein: CASSVGTGNQPQHF
J gene: TRBJ1-3; clone size: few; D gene: .; V gene: TRBV2; CDR3 DNA: TGTGCCAGCAGGATACAGGGACCAGGAAACACCATATATTTT; CDR3 protein: CASRIQGPGNTIYF
J gene: TRBJ2-3; clone size: .; D gene: .; V gene: TRBV30; CDR3 DNA: TGTGCCTGGAGTGTGGGCGGGGTAGCTAGCACAGATACGCAGTATTTT; CDR3 protein: CAWSVGGVASTDTQYF
J gene: TRBJ2-7; clone size: few; D gene: .; V gene: TRBV11-2; CDR3 DNA: TGTGCCAGCAGCTTGAGGCAGTACCCCTACGAGCAGTACTTC; CDR3 protein: CASSLRQYPYEQYF
J gene: TRBJ1-1; clone size: .; D gene: .; V gene: TRBV30; CDR3 DNA: TGTGCCTGGACCCCCGGCCGGGAAATGAACACTGAAGCTTTCTTT; CDR3 protein: CAWTPGREMNTEAFF
J gene: TRBJ1-1; clone size: .; D gene: .; V gene: TRBV29-1; CDR3 DNA: TGCAGCGCCTCTCCCCTGAACACTGAAGCTTTCTTT; CDR3 protein: CSASPLNTEAFF
J gene: TRBJ2-7; clone size: .; D gene: TRBD2; V gene: TRBV28; CDR3 DNA: TGTGCCAGCAGTGTCCCGCTAGCGGGAGGGCCGCTGAACTTC; CDR3 protein: CASSVPLAGGPLNF
J gene: TRBJ1-6; clone size: few; D gene: .; V gene: TRBV7-8; CDR3 DNA: TGTGCCAGCAGCTTAGTTGACAGTTTGCCCTATAATTCACCCCTCCACTTT; CDR3 protein: CASSLVDSLPYNSPLHF
J gene: TRBJ2-7; clone size: .; D gene: .; V gene: TRBV27; CDR3 DNA: TGTGCCAGCAGTTTCGGTTCCCCATCACCAGGGTCCTACGAGCAGTACTTC; CDR3 protein: CASSFGSPSPGSYEQYF
J gene: TRBJ1-1; clone size: .; D gene: TRBD1; V gene: TRBV29-1; CDR3 DNA: TGCAGCGTTGGCCTGACAGGGGCGAACACTGAAGCTTTCTTT; CDR3 protein: CSVGLTGANTEAFF
J gene: TRBJ2-6; clone size: .; D gene: TRBD1; V gene: TRBV4-3; CDR3 DNA: TGCGCCAGCAGCCCCCGAGGACAGGTGATCTCTGGGGCCAACGTCCTGACTTTC; CDR3 protein: CASSPRGQVISGANVLTF
J gene: TRBJ1-1; clone size: few; D gene: .; V gene: TRBV5-1; CDR3 DNA: TGCGCCCGGGGGACGGGGGGGAACACTGAAGCTTTCTTT; CDR3 protein: CARGTGGNTEAFF
J gene: TRBJ2-3; clone size: .; D gene: TRBD2; V gene: TRBV15; CDR3 DNA: TGTGCCACCAGCCAGGGACTAGCGGGAGTAACAGATACGCAGTATTTT; CDR3 protein: CATSQGLAGVTDTQYF